The T cell receptor (beta chain) described here comes from a study of CD8 T cells in Susac syndrome. The CDR3 is made up of 13 amino acids. In germline, CDR1 is DFQATT, CDR2 SNEGSKA (reference sequence). Trimming cost V 4 bases and J 2 bases, with 10 bases left between them. Random hexamers were used to reverse transcribe an amount of roughly 0.5 to 1 ug RNA. The authors amplified TCR beta CDR3 across 54 Vbeta and 13 Jbeta using immunoSEQ multiplex PCR. TCRdb processed the immunoSEQ multiplex PCR reads anew with MiXCR; each CDR3 protein has one entry. The sample lists some 96,000 distinct CDR3 sequences, just under 95% occurring once.

The chain combines TRBV20-1 with TRBJ2-3; D gene ambiguous. This TCR came from a human donor with Susac syndrome. The sequenced material came from CD4+ T cells from PBMCs. The CDR3 reads CSANPGSTDTQYF. CDR3 coding DNA: TGCAGTGCTAACCCCGGGTCCACAGATACGCAGTATTTT.